This T cell receptor beta chain was documented in a study of T cells in Graves' hyperthyroidism and ophthalmopathy. Template material for amplifying TCR beta CDR3 regions consisted of RNA transcripts. With the HTBI primer set, the TCR CDR3 went through a first round of RT-PCR. Each CDR3 protein gets one entry after TCRdb re-called the multiplex PCR reads with MiXCR. The table shows hundreds of thousands of distinct CDR3 sequences, with roughly 15% occurring only once. Diagnostic decisions used clinical symptoms, serum thyroxine and TRAb, thyroid ultrasound and orbital computed tomography. V gave up 4 bases and J gave up 0 bases; unmatched junction bases: 7. Germline V lookup: CDR1 SGHRS, CDR2 YFSETQ. The CDR3 has 16 residues.

Sequenced input: blood. This sequence was found in a woman aged 18-29 years with Graves' hyperthyroidism. The chain joins TRBV5-1 to TRBJ2-4, with 7 bases lining up with TRBD1. This chain's CDR3 is CASSPGQTLAKNIQYF. CDR3 DNA: TGCGCCAGCAGCCCGGGACAGACTCTAGCCAAAAACATTCAGTACTTC.